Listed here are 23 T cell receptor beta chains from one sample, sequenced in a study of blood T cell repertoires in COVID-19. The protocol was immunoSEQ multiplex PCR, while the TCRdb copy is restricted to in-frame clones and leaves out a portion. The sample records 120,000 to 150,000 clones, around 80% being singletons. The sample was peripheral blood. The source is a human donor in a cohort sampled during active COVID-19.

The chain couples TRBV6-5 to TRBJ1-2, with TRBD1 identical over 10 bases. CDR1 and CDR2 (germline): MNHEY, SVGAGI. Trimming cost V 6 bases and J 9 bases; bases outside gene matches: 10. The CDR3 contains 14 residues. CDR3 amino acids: CASSHSDRGLSYTF. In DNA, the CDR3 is TGTGCCAGCAGCCATAGCGACAGGGGGCTCAGCTACACCTTC.

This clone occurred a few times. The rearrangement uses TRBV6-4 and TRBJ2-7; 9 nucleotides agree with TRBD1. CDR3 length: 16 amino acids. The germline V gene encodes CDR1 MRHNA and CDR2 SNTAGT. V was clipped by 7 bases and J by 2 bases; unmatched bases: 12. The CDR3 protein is CASKEWSGQGTYEQYF. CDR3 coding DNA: TGTGCCAGCAAAGAGTGGTCGGGACAGGGAACCTACGAGCAGTACTTC.

CDR3 sequence (DNA): TGTGCCAGCAGCATCCTGCGGGACAGTTCCTACGAGCAGTACTTC. Amino acids: CASSILRDSSYEQYF. The gene calls are TRBV11-3 and TRBJ2-7; D possibly corresponds to TRBD1 (7 bases). CDR3 size: 15 residues. V was pared by 5 bases and J by 1 base, with 15 bases between. Germline-derived CDR1 and CDR2 are SGHNT and YENEEA.

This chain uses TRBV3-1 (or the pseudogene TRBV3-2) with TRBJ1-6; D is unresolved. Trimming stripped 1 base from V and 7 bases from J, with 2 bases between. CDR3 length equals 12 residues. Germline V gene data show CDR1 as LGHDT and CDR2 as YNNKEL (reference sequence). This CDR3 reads CASSQANSPLHF. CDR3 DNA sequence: TGTGCCAGCAGCCAAGCGAATTCACCCCTCCACTTT.

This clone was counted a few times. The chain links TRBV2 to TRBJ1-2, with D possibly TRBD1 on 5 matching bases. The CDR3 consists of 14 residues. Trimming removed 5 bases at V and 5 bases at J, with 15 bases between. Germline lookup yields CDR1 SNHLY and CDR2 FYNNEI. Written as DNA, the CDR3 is TGTGCCAGCAGTACAACCGACAGTACGTATGGCTACACCTTC. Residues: CASSTTDSTYGYTF. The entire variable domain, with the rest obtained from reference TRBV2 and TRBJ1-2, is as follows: EPEVTQTPSHQVTQMGQEVILRCVPISNHLYFYWYRQILGQKVEFLVSFYNNEISEKSEIFDDQFSVERPDGSNFTLKIRSTKLEDSAMYFCASSTTDSTYGYTFGSGTRLTVV.

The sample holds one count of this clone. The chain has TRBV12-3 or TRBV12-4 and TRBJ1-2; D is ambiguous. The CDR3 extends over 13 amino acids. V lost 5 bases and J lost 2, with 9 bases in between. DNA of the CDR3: TGTGCCAGCAGTGACGGGAGAAACTATGGCTACACCTTC. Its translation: CASSDGRNYGYTF.

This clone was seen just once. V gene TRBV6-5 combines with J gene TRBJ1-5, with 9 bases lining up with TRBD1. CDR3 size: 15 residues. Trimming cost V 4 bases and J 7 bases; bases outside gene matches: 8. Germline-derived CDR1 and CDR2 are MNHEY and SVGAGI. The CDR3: CASSSQGALRQPQHF. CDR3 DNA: TGTGCCAGCAGTTCACAGGGGGCACTACGGCAGCCCCAGCATTTT.

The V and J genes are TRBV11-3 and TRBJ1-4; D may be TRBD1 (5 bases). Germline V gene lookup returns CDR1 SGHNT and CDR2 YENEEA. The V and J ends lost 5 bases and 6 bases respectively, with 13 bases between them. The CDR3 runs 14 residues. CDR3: CASSPRGGDEKLFF. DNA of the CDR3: TGTGCCAGCAGCCCGCGGGGGGGTGATGAAAAACTGTTTTTT.

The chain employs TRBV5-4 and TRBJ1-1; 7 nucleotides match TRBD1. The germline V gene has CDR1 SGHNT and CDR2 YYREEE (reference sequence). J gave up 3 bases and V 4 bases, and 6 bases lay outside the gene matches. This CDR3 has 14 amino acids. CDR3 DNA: TGTGCCAGCAGCCGAGGGGGCATGGACACTGAAGCTTTCTTT. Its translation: CASSRGGMDTEAFF.

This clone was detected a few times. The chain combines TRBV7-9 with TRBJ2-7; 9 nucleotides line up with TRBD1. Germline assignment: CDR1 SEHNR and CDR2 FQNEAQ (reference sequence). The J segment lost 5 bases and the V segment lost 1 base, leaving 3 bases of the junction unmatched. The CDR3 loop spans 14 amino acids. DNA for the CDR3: TGTGCCAGCAGCTTAGGGGGACAGGGCCACGAGCAGTACTTC. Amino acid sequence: CASSLGGQGHEQYF.

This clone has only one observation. The CDR3 loop reads CASSPRVSSYNEQFF. CDR3 bases: TGTGCCAGCAGCCCCAGGGTAAGCTCCTACAATGAGCAGTTCTTC. The rearrangement joins TRBV7-2 to TRBJ2-1, with D maybe TRBD1 (5 bases). The CDR3 extends over 15 amino acids. Trimming removed 5 bases from V and 0 bases from J, with 11 bases in between. In germline, CDR1 is SGHTA, CDR2 FQGNSA. Looking up the rest from reference TRBV7-2 and TRBJ2-1 gives the full variable domain: GAGVSQSPSNKVTEKGKDVELRCDPISGHTALYWYRQSLGQGLEFLIYFQGNSAPDKSGLPSDRFSAERTGGSVSTLTIQRTQQEDSAVYLCASSPRVSSYNEQFFGPGTRLTVL.

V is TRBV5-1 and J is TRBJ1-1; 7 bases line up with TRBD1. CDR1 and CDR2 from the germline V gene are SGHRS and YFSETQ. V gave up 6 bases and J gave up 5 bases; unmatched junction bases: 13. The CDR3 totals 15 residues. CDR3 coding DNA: TGCGCCAGCAAACTGCCCCCTTCACAGGGGACTGAAGCTTTCTTT. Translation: CASKLPPSQGTEAFF.

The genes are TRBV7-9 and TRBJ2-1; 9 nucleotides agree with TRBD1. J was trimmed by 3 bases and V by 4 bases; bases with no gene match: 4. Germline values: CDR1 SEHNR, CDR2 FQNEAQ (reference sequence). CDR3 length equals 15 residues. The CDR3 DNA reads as TGTGCCAGCAGCTCACCGGGACAGGGCTACAATGAGCAGTTCTTC. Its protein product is CASSSPGQGYNEQFF.

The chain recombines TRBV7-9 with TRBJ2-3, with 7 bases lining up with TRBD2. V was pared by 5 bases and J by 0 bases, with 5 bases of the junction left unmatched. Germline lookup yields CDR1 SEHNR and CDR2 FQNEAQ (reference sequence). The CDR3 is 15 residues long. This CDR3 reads CASSAGTKSTDTQYF. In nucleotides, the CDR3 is TGTGCCAGCAGCGCCGGGACTAAGAGCACAGATACGCAGTATTTT.

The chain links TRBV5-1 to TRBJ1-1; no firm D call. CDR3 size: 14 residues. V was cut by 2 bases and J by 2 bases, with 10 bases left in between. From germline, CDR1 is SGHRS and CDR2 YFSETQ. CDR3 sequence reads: CASSLPGSNTEAFF. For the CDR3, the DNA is TGCGCCAGCAGCTTACCGGGATCCAACACTGAAGCTTTCTTT.

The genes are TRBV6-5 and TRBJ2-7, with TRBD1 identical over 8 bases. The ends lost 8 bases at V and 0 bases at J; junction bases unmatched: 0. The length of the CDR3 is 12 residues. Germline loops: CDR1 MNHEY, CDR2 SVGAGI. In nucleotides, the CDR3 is TGTGCCAGCGACAGGGGCTCCTACGAGCAGTACTTC. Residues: CASDRGSYEQYF.

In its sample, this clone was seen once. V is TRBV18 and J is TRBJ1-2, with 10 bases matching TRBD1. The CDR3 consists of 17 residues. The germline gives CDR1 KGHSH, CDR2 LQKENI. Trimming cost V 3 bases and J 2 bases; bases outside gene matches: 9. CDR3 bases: TGTGCCAGCTCACCCCGGGACAGGGGAAGATCGAACTATGGCTACACCTTC. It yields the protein CASSPRDRGRSNYGYTF.

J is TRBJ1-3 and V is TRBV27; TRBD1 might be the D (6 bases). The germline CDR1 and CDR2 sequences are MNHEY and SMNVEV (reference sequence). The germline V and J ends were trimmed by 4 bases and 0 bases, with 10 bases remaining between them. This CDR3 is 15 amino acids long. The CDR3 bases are TGTGCCAGCAGTTACCACAGGGACTCTGGAAACACCATATATTTT. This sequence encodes CASSYHRDSGNTIYF.

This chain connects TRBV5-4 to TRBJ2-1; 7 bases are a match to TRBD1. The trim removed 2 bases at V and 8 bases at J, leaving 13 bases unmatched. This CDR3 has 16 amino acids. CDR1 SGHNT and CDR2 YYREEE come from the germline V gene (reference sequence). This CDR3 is CASSFPQGQYLDEQFF. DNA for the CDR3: TGTGCCAGCAGCTTCCCACAGGGACAGTACCTTGATGAGCAGTTCTTC. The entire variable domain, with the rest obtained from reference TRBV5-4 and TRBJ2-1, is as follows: ETGVTQSPTHLIKTRGQQVTLRCSSQSGHNTVSWYQQALGQGPQFIFQYYREEENGRGNFPPRFSGLQFPNYSSELNVNALELDDSALYLCASSFPQGQYLDEQFFGPGTRLTVL.

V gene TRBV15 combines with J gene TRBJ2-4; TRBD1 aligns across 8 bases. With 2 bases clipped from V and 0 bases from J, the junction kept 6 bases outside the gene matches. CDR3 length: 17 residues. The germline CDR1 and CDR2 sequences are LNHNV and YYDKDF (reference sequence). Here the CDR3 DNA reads TGTGCCACCAGCAGAACGTACCAGGGGGCAGCCAAAAACATTCAGTACTTC. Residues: CATSRTYQGAAKNIQYF.

CDR3 sequence reads: CASSQGVGNQPQHF. DNA of the CDR3: TGTGCCAGCAGCCAGGGGGTCGGGAATCAGCCCCAGCATTTT. The gene calls are TRBV6-5 and TRBJ1-5; 7 bases agree with TRBD1. V was pared by 6 bases and J by 4 bases, with 6 bases of the junction left unmatched. The CDR3 consists of 14 residues. Germline V gene sequence: CDR1 MNHEY, CDR2 SVGAGI.

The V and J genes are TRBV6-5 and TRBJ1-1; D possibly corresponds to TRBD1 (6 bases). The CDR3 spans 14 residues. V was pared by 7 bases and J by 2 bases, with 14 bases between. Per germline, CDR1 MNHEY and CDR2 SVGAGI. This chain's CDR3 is CASTPSRGNTEAFF. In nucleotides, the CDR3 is TGTGCCAGCACTCCTTCCAGGGGTAACACTGAAGCTTTCTTT.

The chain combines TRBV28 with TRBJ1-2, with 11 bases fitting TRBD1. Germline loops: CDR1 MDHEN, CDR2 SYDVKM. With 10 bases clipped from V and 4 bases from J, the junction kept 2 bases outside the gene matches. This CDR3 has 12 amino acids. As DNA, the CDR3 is TGTGCCATCGGACAGGGGGCCTATGGCTACACCTTC. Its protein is CAIGQGAYGYTF.